This T cell receptor beta chain was found in a study of CD8 T cells in ankylosing spondylitis. Points from the study as a whole: Eight or nine highly homologous variants formed a TCR beta motif that appeared characteristic of ankylosing spondylitis blood. Earlier work had already found some motif variants in reactive arthritis synovial fluid and blood.

This clonotype occurred many times. The antigen is not known. Library preparation for TCR beta used quantitative 5'-RACE with molecular barcodes. In TCRdb, the 5' RACE reads were re-called with MiXCR into one record per CDR3 protein. The repertoire consists of 50,000 to 70,000 distinct CDR3 sequences, with around 6.4% occurring once and the leading ten covering under 6%. The CDR3 has 15 amino acids. Germline CDR1 reads SGDLS; CDR2 reads YYNGEE. J was trimmed by 6 bases and V by 3 bases; bases with no gene match: 10. This receptor was obtained from a male donor with ankylosing spondylitis. Specimen: synovial fluid, either unsorted or a sorted T cell fraction (not recorded which). This chain connects TRBV9 to TRBJ2-5; 8 bases agree with TRBD1. This CDR3 reads CASSDNAGQGQTQYF. In DNA, the CDR3 is TGTGCCAGCAGCGACAACGCTGGACAGGGACAGACCCAGTACTTC.